The clone carrying this T cell receptor (beta chain) has a handful of counts. What it binds is unknown. Trimming at V came to 4 bases and at J to 5 bases, leaving 20 bases not matched to a gene. From germline, CDR1 is SGDLS and CDR2 YYNGEE. The CDR3 is made up of 19 amino acids. The data originate from a study of early T cells in non-severe SARS-CoV-2 infection. Study information: It was bulk RNA from unsorted whole blood that was sequenced, and the chains were unpaired.

Broader study findings: Anti-spike CD8 specificities were favored by VDJdb matching, whose results missed private and CD4 specificities.

As part of library construction, unique molecular identifiers were attached to individual cDNA molecules. MiXCR was run by TCRdb on the 5' RACE reads, yielding one entry per CDR3 protein. Of roughly 69,000 distinct CDR3 sequences listed, roughly a tenth are singletons. This sequence joins TRBV9 and TRBJ2-5; 10 bases map to TRBD2. Sequencing was performed on whole blood. The sequence came from an adult who was a healthcare worker with PCR-confirmed SARS-CoV-2 infection or an uninfected control (not recorded which). CDR3 bases: TGTGCCAGCAGCCCCAACTTAGCGGGGGGAATACTAGCTGTGGAGACCCAGTACTTC. Amino acids: CASSPNLAGGILAVETQYF.